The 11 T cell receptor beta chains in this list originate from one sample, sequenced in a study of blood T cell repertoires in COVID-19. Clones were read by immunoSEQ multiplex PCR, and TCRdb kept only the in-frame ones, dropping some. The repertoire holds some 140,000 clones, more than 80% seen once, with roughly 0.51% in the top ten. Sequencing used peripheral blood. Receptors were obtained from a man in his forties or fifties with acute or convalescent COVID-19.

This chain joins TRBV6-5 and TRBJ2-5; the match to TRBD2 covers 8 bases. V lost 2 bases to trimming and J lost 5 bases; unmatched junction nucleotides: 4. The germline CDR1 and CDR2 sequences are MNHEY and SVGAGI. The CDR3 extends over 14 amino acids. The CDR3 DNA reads TGTGCCAGCAGTTACCGGGGGGGATTGGAGACCCAGTACTTC. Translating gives CASSYRGGLETQYF.

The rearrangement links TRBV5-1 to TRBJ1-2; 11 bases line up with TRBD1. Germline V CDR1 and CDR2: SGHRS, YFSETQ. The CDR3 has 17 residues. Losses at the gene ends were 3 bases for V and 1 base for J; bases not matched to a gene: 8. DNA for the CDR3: TGCGCCAGCAGCTCCACGGGGACAGGGGGTGTTAACTATGGCTACACCTTC. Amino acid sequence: CASSSTGTGGVNYGYTF.

The CDR3 DNA sequence: TGTGCCAGCAGTTTATATCCCTACAGGGGGAGCAGCTCCTACGAGCAGTACTTC. Translated, it gives CASSLYPYRGSSSYEQYF. The chain combines TRBV28 with TRBJ2-7, with 8 bases fitting TRBD1. The germline CDR1 and CDR2 sequences are MDHEN and SYDVKM. With 1 base clipped from V and 0 bases from J, the junction kept 11 bases outside the gene matches. The CDR3 totals 18 residues.

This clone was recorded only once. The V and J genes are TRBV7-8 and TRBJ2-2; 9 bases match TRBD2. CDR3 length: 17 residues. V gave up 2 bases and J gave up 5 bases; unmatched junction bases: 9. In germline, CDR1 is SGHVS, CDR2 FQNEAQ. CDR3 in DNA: TGTGCCAGCAGCTTAATTGGCGGGGGGGCCATAACCGGGGAGCTGTTTTTT. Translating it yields CASSLIGGGAITGELFF.

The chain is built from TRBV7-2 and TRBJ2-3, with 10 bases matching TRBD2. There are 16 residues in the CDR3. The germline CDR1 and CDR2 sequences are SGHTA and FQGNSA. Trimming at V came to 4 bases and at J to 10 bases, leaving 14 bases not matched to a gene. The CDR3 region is CASSSRLAGPIGAQYF. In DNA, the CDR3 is TGTGCCAGCAGCTCCAGACTAGCGGGCCCGATCGGGGCGCAGTATTTT.

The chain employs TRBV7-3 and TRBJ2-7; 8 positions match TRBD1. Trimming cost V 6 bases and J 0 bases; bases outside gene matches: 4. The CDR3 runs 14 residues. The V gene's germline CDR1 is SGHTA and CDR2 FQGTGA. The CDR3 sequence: CASSWGTGSYEQYF. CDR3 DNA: TGTGCCAGCAGTTGGGGGACAGGCTCCTACGAGCAGTACTTC.

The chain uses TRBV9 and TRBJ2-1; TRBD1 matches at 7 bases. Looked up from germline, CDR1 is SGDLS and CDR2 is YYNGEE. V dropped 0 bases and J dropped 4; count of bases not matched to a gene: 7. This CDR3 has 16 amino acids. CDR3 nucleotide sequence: TGTGCCAGCAGCGTAGTTGGCGACAGGGCTTACAATGAGCAGTTCTTC. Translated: CASSVVGDRAYNEQFF.

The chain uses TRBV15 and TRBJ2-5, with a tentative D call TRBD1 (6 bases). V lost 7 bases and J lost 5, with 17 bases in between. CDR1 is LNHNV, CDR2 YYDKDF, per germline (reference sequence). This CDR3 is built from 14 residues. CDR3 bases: TGTGCCACCACGAAGTCGGGGACACAGGAGACCCAGTACTTC. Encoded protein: CATTKSGTQETQYF.

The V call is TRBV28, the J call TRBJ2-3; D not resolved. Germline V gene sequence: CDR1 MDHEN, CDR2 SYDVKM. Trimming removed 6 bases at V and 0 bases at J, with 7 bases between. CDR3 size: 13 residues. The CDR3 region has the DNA TGTGCCAGCAGGCGTTATAGCACAGATACGCAGTATTTT. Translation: CASRRYSTDTQYF.

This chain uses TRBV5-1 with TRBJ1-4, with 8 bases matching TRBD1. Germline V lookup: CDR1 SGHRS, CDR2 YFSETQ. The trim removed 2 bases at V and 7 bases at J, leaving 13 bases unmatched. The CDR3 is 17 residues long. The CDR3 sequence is CASSLTAVQGGTEKLFF. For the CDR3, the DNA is TGCGCCAGCAGCTTAACCGCGGTACAGGGGGGGACTGAAAAACTGTTTTTT.

CDR3: CASSYTYRANYGYTF. CDR3 DNA sequence: TGTGCCAGCAGTTACACTTATCGAGCTAACTATGGCTACACCTTC. This sequence joins TRBV6-5 and TRBJ1-2; the D is unclear. The CDR3 extends over 15 amino acids. V gave up 2 bases and J gave up 0 bases, with 10 bases separating them. CDR1 MNHEY and CDR2 SVGAGI come from the germline V gene.